The 10 T cell receptor beta chains in this list originate from one sample, sequenced in a study of T cells in pancreatic ductal adenocarcinoma. Profiled with immunoSEQ multiplex PCR; TCRdb holds only in-frame clones, not every one. The sample lists roughly 100,000 clones; about 95% were seen once. No neoadjuvant therapy was given to the selected pancreatic ductal adenocarcinoma patients before their surgery. Sequencing was done on a sample of PBMCs. The receptors stem from a human donor with pancreatic ductal adenocarcinoma.

V usage is TRBV5-1 and J usage is TRBJ1-1; perhaps TRBD1 as D (5 bases). Germline V lookup: CDR1 SGHRS, CDR2 YFSETQ. V lost 2 bases and J 1 base, leaving 12 bases between the germline ends. This CDR3 region has 15 residues. The CDR3, as DNA: TGCGCCAGCAGCTTTCGAGGACAACCGAACACTGAAGCTTTCTTT. Protein sequence: CASSFRGQPNTEAFF.

The gene calls are TRBV28 and TRBJ2-7, with a possible D match to TRBD2 (6 bases). Trimming removed 5 bases from V and 1 base from J, with 12 bases in between. In germline, CDR1 is MDHEN, CDR2 SYDVKM. The CDR3 length is 14 residues. The CDR3 coding sequence is TGTGCCAGCAGTAGACTAGAAGAATCCTACGAGCAGTACTTC. Amino acid sequence: CASSRLEESYEQYF. The full variable domain, in which reference TRBV28 and TRBJ2-7 provide the parts outside the CDR3, is DVKVTQSSRYLVKRTGEKVFLECVQDMDHENMFWYRQDPGLGLRLIYFSYDVKMKEKGDIPEGYSVSREKKERFSLILESASTNQTSMYLCASSRLEESYEQYFGPGTRLTVT.

J is TRBJ1-5 and V is TRBV7-3; 7 nucleotides align to TRBD1. The CDR3 is 14 residues long. V shed 4 bases, J shed 7 bases, and the junction held 7 bases outside the gene matches. Germline V gene data show CDR1 as SGHTA and CDR2 as FQGTGA. The CDR3 nucleotides read TGTGCCAGCAGCTGGGAAGGGGGCGGGCAGCCCCAGCATTTT. Protein sequence: CASSWEGGGQPQHF.

This rearrangement joins TRBV4-3 to TRBJ2-1; tentatively, D is TRBD2 (6 bases). CDR1 is LGHNA, CDR2 YSLEER, per germline. This CDR3 has 15 amino acids. Trimming removed 6 bases from V and 4 bases from J, with 16 bases in between. This CDR3 is CASSDPGLGYNEQFF. The CDR3 DNA reads TGCGCCAGCAGTGACCCGGGACTGGGGTACAATGAGCAGTTCTTC.

The chain combines TRBV29-1 with TRBJ2-5; D might be TRBD1 (6 bases). This CDR3 is built from 12 residues. V was cut by 2 bases and J by 6 bases, with 10 bases left in between. Germline-derived CDR1 and CDR2 are SQVTM and ANQGSEA. CDR3 protein: CSVEQGRKTQYF. As DNA, the CDR3 is TGCAGCGTTGAACAGGGGCGGAAGACCCAGTACTTC.

This chain uses TRBV11-2 with TRBJ2-3; D is ambiguous. V was cut by 1 base and J by 4 bases, with 3 bases left in between. In germline, CDR1 is SGHAT, CDR2 FQNNGV. The CDR3 contains 12 residues. The CDR3, as DNA: TGTGCCAGCAGCTTAGTCTCAGATACGCAGTATTTT. This sequence encodes CASSLVSDTQYF.

The chain is built from TRBV4-1 and TRBJ2-3, with D possibly TRBD2 on 6 matching bases. Trimming removed 1 base from V and 6 bases from J, with 17 bases in between. Germline-derived CDR1 and CDR2 are MGHRA and YSYEKL. The CDR3 is made up of 16 amino acids. The CDR3 coding sequence is TGCGCCAGCAGCCAAGGTGGTAGCGGTTGGGGGGATACGCAGTATTTT. Translating it yields CASSQGGSGWGDTQYF.

This chain uses TRBV6-1 with TRBJ2-2, with 10 bases fitting TRBD2. Germline values: CDR1 MNHNS, CDR2 SASEGT. There are 17 residues in the CDR3. V dropped 4 bases and J dropped 2; count of bases not matched to a gene: 7. The CDR3 coding sequence is TGTGCCAGCAGTGTGTCTAGCGGGAGTTTAAACACCGGGGAGCTGTTTTTT. Its translation: CASSVSSGSLNTGELFF.

The chain has TRBV25-1 and TRBJ2-7; weak D call: TRBD2 (5 bases). Germline loops: CDR1 MGHDK, CDR2 SYGVNS. The ends were cut back, 3 bases at V and 0 bases at J, with 12 bases in the middle. The CDR3 is 15 residues long. The CDR3 sequence: CASSEGGSGSYEQYF. The CDR3 nucleotides are TGTGCCAGCAGTGAGGGTGGGAGTGGCTCCTACGAGCAGTACTTC.

The J gene is TRBJ2-1, the V gene TRBV7-2; possibly TRBD1 for D (6 bases). Germline V gene data show CDR1 as SGHTA and CDR2 as FQGNSA. Trimming took off 3 bases at V and 2 bases at J, with 14 bases between the two ends. The length of the CDR3 is 16 residues. The CDR3 nucleotides read TGTGCCAGCAGCTTGGCAGGGGCGATAGCCTACAATGAGCAGTTCTTC. Protein product: CASSLAGAIAYNEQFF.